Each of the 16 T cell receptor beta chains below was sequenced from the same sample in a study of blood T cell repertoires in COVID-19. TCRdb keeps only in-frame clones here, not all; method: immunoSEQ multiplex PCR. The profile shows about 230,000 clones, roughly four fifths of them singletons. Sequenced input: peripheral blood. Every receptor here comes from a woman aged 45-60 years with acute or convalescent COVID-19.

J is TRBJ1-6 and V is TRBV28; D may be TRBD1 (5 bases). CDR3 size: 14 residues. The germline V gene has CDR1 MDHEN and CDR2 SYDVKM. The V gene lost 6 bases and the J gene lost 14 bases, with 20 bases spanning the gap. In nucleotides, the CDR3 is TGTGCCAGCAGGTCAGGGCAGTCGGGCCTAACCCTCCACTTT. It specifies CASRSGQSGLTLHF.

V usage is TRBV10-3 and J usage is TRBJ1-3; D unresolved. V gave up 6 bases and J gave up 2 bases, with 5 bases separating them. The CDR3 is 12 residues long. Germline V gene sequence: CDR1 ENHRY, CDR2 SYGVKD. Written as DNA, the CDR3 is TGTGCCATCAGCGACACTGGAAACACCATATATTTT. Translated, it gives CAISDTGNTIYF.

This chain joins TRBV18 and TRBJ1-5, with 9 bases lining up with TRBD1. J was trimmed by 0 bases and V by 3 bases; bases with no gene match: 3. In germline, CDR1 is KGHSH, CDR2 LQKENI. The CDR3 runs to 16 residues. In nucleotides, the CDR3 is TGTGCCAGCTCACCGCGACAGGGGGGTAGCAATCAGCCCCAGCATTTT. It is translated as CASSPRQGGSNQPQHF.

V gene TRBV18 combines with J gene TRBJ2-7, with 8 bases identical to TRBD2. The CDR3 extends over 14 amino acids. Germline V gene sequence: CDR1 KGHSH, CDR2 LQKENI. With 3 bases clipped from V and 4 bases from J, the junction kept 5 bases outside the gene matches. The CDR3 region is CASSPSGSGYEQYF. The CDR3, as DNA: TGTGCCAGCTCACCCAGCGGGAGCGGTTACGAGCAGTACTTC. Using reference TRBV18 and TRBJ2-7 for the parts outside the CDR3, the full variable domain is NAGVMQNPRHLVRRRGQEARLRCSPMKGHSHVYWYRQLPEEGLKFMVYLQKENIIDESGMPKERFSAEFPKEGPSILRIQQVVRGDSAAYFCASSPSGSGYEQYFGPGTRLTVT.

V is TRBV14 and J is TRBJ1-4; D gene uncertain. The CDR3 is made up of 13 amino acids. Looked up from germline, CDR1 is SGHDN and CDR2 is FVKESK. Trimming removed 4 bases at V and 11 bases at J, with 14 bases between. The CDR3 sequence: CASSPTSEGKLFF. As DNA, the CDR3 is TGTGCCAGCAGCCCAACTTCAGAGGGCAAACTGTTTTTT.

This rearrangement joins TRBV20-1 to TRBJ2-5; possible D gene TRBD2, 6 bases. Trimming shortened V by 3 bases and J by 6 bases, and 14 bases separated the two germline ends. This CDR3 region has 13 residues. The germline gives CDR1 DFQATT, CDR2 SNEGSKA (reference sequence). The chain's CDR3 is CSASLSGLKTQYF. The CDR3 DNA is TGCAGTGCTAGTTTAAGCGGGTTGAAGACCCAGTACTTC.

This clone was picked up one time. V gene TRBV3-1 (or the pseudogene TRBV3-2) combines with J gene TRBJ2-1, with D possibly TRBD1 on 5 matching bases. Germline loops: CDR1 LGHDT, CDR2 YNNKEL (reference sequence). The CDR3 has 17 residues. V lost 0 bases and J 0 bases, leaving 12 bases between the germline ends. This CDR3 is CASSQECGQGSYNEQFF. The CDR3, as DNA: TGTGCCAGCAGCCAAGAATGTGGGCAGGGCTCCTACAATGAGCAGTTCTTC.

The chain has TRBV15 and TRBJ1-1, with a tentative D call TRBD1 (6 bases). The CDR3 extends over 15 amino acids. Germline V gene data show CDR1 as LNHNV and CDR2 as YYDKDF (reference sequence). V shed 0 bases and J shed 11 bases, with 19 bases lying between them. The CDR3 is CATSRDRGTGTKAFF. CDR3 in DNA: TGTGCCACCAGCAGAGATCGGGGAACCGGGACAAAGGCTTTCTTT. The variable domain in full, with the rest retrieved from reference TRBV15 and TRBJ1-1, is DAMVIQNPRYQVTQFGKPVTLSCSQTLNHNVMYWYQQKSSQAPKLLFHYYDKDFNNEADTPDNFQSRRPNTSFCFLDIRSPGLGDTAMYLCATSRDRGTGTKAFFGQGTRLTVV.

The CDR3 nucleotides read TGTGCCACCAGTGATCCCTACGGGGGGGCTAGCACCGGGGAGCTGTTTTTT. Residues: CATSDPYGGASTGELFF. V usage is TRBV24-1 and J usage is TRBJ2-2; 8 bases map to TRBD2. CDR1 is KGHDR, CDR2 SFDVKD, per germline. V dropped 3 bases and J dropped 4; count of bases not matched to a gene: 9. The CDR3 covers 17 residues.

V usage is TRBV18 and J usage is TRBJ1-2, with TRBD1 matching over 7 bases. V lost 6 bases, J lost 10 bases, and 11 bases stayed unmatched. Germline lookup yields CDR1 KGHSH and CDR2 LQKENI. The CDR3 has 13 residues. The CDR3 is CASSQNPDRNYTF. The DNA of the CDR3 is TGTGCCAGCTCTCAAAACCCGGACAGGAACTACACCTTC.

The rearrangement uses TRBV5-4 and TRBJ2-3; 9 nucleotides agree with TRBD1. Germline V gene sequence: CDR1 SGHNT, CDR2 YYREEE (reference sequence). V was pared by 1 base and J by 6 bases, with 3 bases of the junction left unmatched. CDR3 length equals 14 residues. CDR3 DNA: TGTGCCAGCAGCTTGAAACAGGGGGCCGATACGCAGTATTTT. Translating it yields CASSLKQGADTQYF.

This chain links TRBV29-1 with TRBJ2-7, with 9 bases lining up with TRBD1. Germline V CDR1 and CDR2: SQVTM, ANQGSEA. Trimming took 3 bases from V and 5 from J; bases not matched to a gene: 5. This CDR3 contains 13 residues. CDR3 sequence reads: CSVDGTGFDEQYF. CDR3 sequence (DNA): TGCAGCGTTGACGGGACAGGGTTCGACGAGCAGTACTTC.

The chain combines TRBV5-5 with TRBJ2-2, with 8 bases fitting TRBD2. Germline V lookup: CDR1 SGHKS, CDR2 YYEKEE (reference sequence). The junction had 4 bases not matched to a gene; V was cut back by 1 base and J by 5 bases. The CDR3 runs to 15 residues. This CDR3 reads CASSLSPGGTGELFF. CDR3 DNA: TGTGCCAGCAGCTTGTCGCCGGGGGGGACCGGGGAGCTGTTTTTT.

V is TRBV5-1 and J is TRBJ2-7; a possible D gene is TRBD1 (6 bases). V was trimmed by 4 bases and J by 2 bases, leaving 19 bases between them. The CDR3 sequence is 16 residues long. Germline CDR1 is SGHRS and CDR2 is YFSETQ. The CDR3 DNA sequence: TGCGCCAGCAGCCCTAGAACCGGTCGGACAGCCTACGAGCAGTACTTC. Amino acids: CASSPRTGRTAYEQYF.

The rearrangement links TRBV18 to TRBJ2-6, with 9 nucleotides matching TRBD1. The V and J ends lost 4 bases and 0 bases, in that order; junction bases with no gene match: 4. The CDR3 has 17 residues. The V gene's germline CDR1 is KGHSH and CDR2 LQKENI. CDR3 protein: CASSRRTGDSGANVLTF. The CDR3 nucleotides read TGTGCCAGCTCACGTCGGACAGGGGACTCTGGGGCCAACGTCCTGACTTTC.

This clone was seen once. The gene calls are TRBV4-2 and TRBJ2-1; D is perhaps TRBD2 (7 bases). The germline CDR1 and CDR2 sequences are LGHNA and YNFKEQ. V lost 4 bases, J lost 8 bases, and 21 bases lay in between. CDR3 length: 16 amino acids. DNA of the CDR3: TGTGCCAGCAGCCCGGGAAAGGGGGGGGGCCAAGATGAGCAGTTCTTC. The encoded protein is CASSPGKGGGQDEQFF.